Below, one T cell receptor beta chain is given with its context. What it binds is unknown. The germline V gene has CDR1 SGHRS and CDR2 YFSETQ. Trimming removed 0 bases at V and 4 bases at J, with 7 bases between. This CDR3 is built from 13 residues. This sample is part of a study of cytomegalovirus exposure and HLA in healthy donors. Findings of the study overall: The study listed about 150 cytomegalovirus-associated TCR beta chains.

Sequenced by immunoSEQ multiplex PCR; TCRdb stores in-frame clones only, minus some. The data contain a few hundred thousand clones, about nine tenths of them singletons. This rearrangement joins TRBV5-1 to TRBJ1-2; no definite D call. The TCR sequence derives from a woman aged 18-29 years in good health and CMV-seronegative. Sequenced sample: PBMCs. The CDR3 sequence is CASSLGASYGYTF. CDR3 coding DNA: TGCGCCAGCAGCTTGGGGGCCAGCTATGGCTACACCTTC.